This T cell receptor (beta chain) is drawn from a study of shared clonotypes between healthy human individuals. From germline, CDR1 is SGDLS and CDR2 YYNGEE. V lost 0 bases to trimming and J lost 1 base, with 10 bases between them. The CDR3 consists of 15 residues. Method: immunoSEQ multiplex PCR; TCRdb's copy keeps in-frame clones and lacks some. This sample has 1.6 million or so clones; 98% to 99% occur once, and the top ten carry 0.3% to 0.45%. The chain uses TRBV9 and TRBJ2-5; D is undetermined. Specimen: naive CD4+ T cells sorted from blood. Subset meaning: CD45RA+ positively selected. The origin of this receptor is a man younger than 45 in good health. CDR3 in amino acids: CASSVGQNPQETQYF. DNA for the CDR3: TGTGCCAGCAGCGTAGGACAAAACCCCCAAGAGACCCAGTACTTC.